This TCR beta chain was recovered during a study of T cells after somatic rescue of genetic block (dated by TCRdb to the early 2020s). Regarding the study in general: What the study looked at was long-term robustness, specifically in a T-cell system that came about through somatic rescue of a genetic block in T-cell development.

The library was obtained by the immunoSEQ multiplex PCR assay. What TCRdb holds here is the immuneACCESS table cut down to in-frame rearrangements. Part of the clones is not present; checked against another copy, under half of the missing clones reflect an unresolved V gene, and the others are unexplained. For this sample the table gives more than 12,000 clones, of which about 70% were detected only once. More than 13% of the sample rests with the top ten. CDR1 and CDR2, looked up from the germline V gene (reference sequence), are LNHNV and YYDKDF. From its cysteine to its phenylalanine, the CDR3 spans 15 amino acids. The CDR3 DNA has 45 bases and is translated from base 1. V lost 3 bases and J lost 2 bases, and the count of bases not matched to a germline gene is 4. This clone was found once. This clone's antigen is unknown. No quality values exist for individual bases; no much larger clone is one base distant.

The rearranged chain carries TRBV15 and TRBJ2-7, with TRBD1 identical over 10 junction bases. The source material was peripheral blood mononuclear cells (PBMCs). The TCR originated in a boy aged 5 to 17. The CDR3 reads CATSSTGTGAYEQYF. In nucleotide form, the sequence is TGTGCCACCAGCAGCACCGGGACAGGGGCCTACGAGCAGTACTTC.